These T cell receptor beta chains were read from a single sample in a study of Graves' ophthalmopathy and Graves' hyperthyroidism. TCRdb re-analysed the multiplex PCR reads in MiXCR, keeping a single row per CDR3 protein. The sample holds about 550,000 distinct CDR3 sequences, about two fifths seen once. The sequencing sample was made of peripheral blood or thyroid tissue (not recorded which). All receptors derive from an adult man with Graves' hyperthyroidism. The CDR3 runs from the conserved cysteine through the conserved F or W. The D gene is left open where the match is weak. Clone size is shown for a subset of rows, as once, few, many or a class of expanded clone.

V gene: TRBV2
CDR3 length: 15
J gene: TRBJ2-2
D gene: NA
clone size: many
CDR3 DNA: TGTGCCAGCAGTGAAAGTGGCAGGAACACCGGGGAGCTGTTTTTT
CDR3 protein: CASSESGRNTGELFF

V gene: TRBV6-5
CDR3 length: 13
J gene: TRBJ2-7
D gene: NA
clone size: NA
CDR3 DNA: TGTGCCAGCAGTTACACCTACTCCTACGAGCAGTACTTC
CDR3 protein: CASSYTYSYEQYF

V gene: TRBV24-1
CDR3 length: 13
J gene: TRBJ1-5
D gene: NA
clone size: many
CDR3 DNA: TGTGCCACCAGTGACGGGACCTATCAGCCCCAGCATTTT
CDR3 protein: CATSDGTYQPQHF

V gene: TRBV7-9
CDR3 length: 14
J gene: TRBJ2-7
D gene: NA
clone size: NA
CDR3 DNA: TGTGCCAGCAGCTCCATACTCACCGCCTACGAGCAGTACTTC
CDR3 protein: CASSSILTAYEQYF

V gene: TRBV12-3/TRBV12-4
CDR3 length: 14
J gene: TRBJ1-3
D gene: NA
clone size: NA
CDR3 DNA: TGTGCCAGCAGTTACGGACAGTTTGGAAACGCCATATATTTT
CDR3 protein: CASSYGQFGNAIYF

V gene: TRBV19
CDR3 length: 17
J gene: TRBJ2-2
D gene: NA
clone size: many
CDR3 DNA: TGTGCCAGCCACCTGGGGGGTTCGTCTTACCTAACCGGGGAGCTGTTTTTT
CDR3 protein: CASHLGGSSYLTGELFF

V gene: TRBV7-2
CDR3 length: 15
J gene: TRBJ1-4
D gene: NA
clone size: many
CDR3 DNA: TGTGCCAGCAGCTCCCAAGCGGGTTTGAATGAAAAACTGTTTTTT
CDR3 protein: CASSSQAGLNEKLFF

V gene: TRBV19
CDR3 length: 15
J gene: TRBJ1-4
D gene: TRBD1
clone size: many
CDR3 DNA: TGTGCCAGTAGTCGTACGACAGGGGTAAATGAAAAACTGTTTTTT
CDR3 protein: CASSRTTGVNEKLFF

V gene: TRBV29-1
CDR3 length: 13
J gene: TRBJ2-1
D gene: TRBD1
clone size: NA
CDR3 DNA: TGCAGCGTTGTCGGGACAGGGAACAATGAGCAGTTCTTC
CDR3 protein: CSVVGTGNNEQFF

V gene: TRBV20-1
CDR3 length: 15
J gene: TRBJ1-2
D gene: TRBD1
clone size: many
CDR3 DNA: TGCAGTGCTAGGCCGGCGGGACAGGAGAACTATGGCTACACCTTC
CDR3 protein: CSARPAGQENYGYTF

V gene: TRBV2
CDR3 length: 14
J gene: TRBJ1-4
D gene: NA
clone size: many
CDR3 DNA: TGTGCCAGTAGTGAAGTATCCGTTAATGAAAAACTGTTTTTT
CDR3 protein: CASSEVSVNEKLFF

V gene: TRBV20-1
CDR3 length: 15
J gene: TRBJ2-7
D gene: NA
clone size: few
CDR3 DNA: TGCAGTGCTGGCCATTCCGGGACACCTACCTACGAGCAGTACTTC
CDR3 protein: CSAGHSGTPTYEQYF

V gene: TRBV24-1
CDR3 length: 15
J gene: TRBJ2-7
D gene: NA
clone size: few
CDR3 DNA: TGTGCCAGCAGCGAAACAGGGTTGGGATCCTACGAGCAGTACTTC
CDR3 protein: CASSETGLGSYEQYF

V gene: TRBV7-9
CDR3 length: 17
J gene: TRBJ1-5
D gene: TRBD1
clone size: once
CDR3 DNA: TGTGCCAGCAGTGAAGATCGGGCAGGGGGCCCGGATCAGCCCCAGCATTTT
CDR3 protein: CASSEDRAGGPDQPQHF

V gene: TRBV5-8
CDR3 length: 15
J gene: TRBJ2-7
D gene: NA
clone size: few
CDR3 DNA: TGTGCCAGCAGCCGCCGCGGAACCCCTACCTACGAGCAGTACTTC
CDR3 protein: CASSRRGTPTYEQYF

V gene: TRBV20-1
CDR3 length: 14
J gene: TRBJ1-5
D gene: TRBD1
clone size: many
CDR3 DNA: TGCAGTGCTTACCGGACAGGGGGCAATCAGCCCCAGCATTTT
CDR3 protein: CSAYRTGGNQPQHF

V gene: TRBV7-8
CDR3 length: 17
J gene: TRBJ2-7
D gene: TRBD2
clone size: many
CDR3 DNA: TGTGCCAGCAGCTTAGCGATCTCGGGACTAGTGAGGCACGAGCAGTACTTC
CDR3 protein: CASSLAISGLVRHEQYF

V gene: TRBV5-1
CDR3 length: 14
J gene: TRBJ1-3
D gene: NA
clone size: once
CDR3 DNA: TGCGCCAGCAGCCCACAGAGGGCTGGAAACACCATATATTTT
CDR3 protein: CASSPQRAGNTIYF

V gene: TRBV6-5
CDR3 length: 14
J gene: TRBJ1-2
D gene: NA
clone size: NA
CDR3 DNA: TGTGCCAGCAGTGAAACAGGGTATGACTATGGCTACACCTTC
CDR3 protein: CASSETGYDYGYTF

V gene: TRBV6-5
CDR3 length: 12
J gene: TRBJ1-2
D gene: NA
clone size: many
CDR3 DNA: TGTGCCAGCAGTGGTATTGGCTATGGCTACACCTTC
CDR3 protein: CASSGIGYGYTF

V gene: TRBV20-1
CDR3 length: 15
J gene: TRBJ2-1
D gene: TRBD2
clone size: few
CDR3 DNA: TGCAGTGCTAGTGGGACTAGCGGAGGGAACAATGAGCAGTTCTTC
CDR3 protein: CSASGTSGGNNEQFF

V gene: TRBV27
CDR3 length: 14
J gene: TRBJ2-7
D gene: TRBD1
clone size: NA
CDR3 DNA: TGTGCCAGCAGTTTAGGGGACAGGTACTACGAGCAGCACTTC
CDR3 protein: CASSLGDRYYEQHF

V gene: TRBV7-2
CDR3 length: 15
J gene: TRBJ1-1
D gene: NA
clone size: NA
CDR3 DNA: TGTGCCAGCAGCCTACCAGGGGCTCAGTTAGGCCAAGCTTTCTTT
CDR3 protein: CASSLPGAQLGQAFF

V gene: TRBV6-5
CDR3 length: 17
J gene: TRBJ1-1
D gene: NA
clone size: few
CDR3 DNA: TGTGCCAGCAGTTACTCCTTTTCCCGGACGCGGAACACTGAAGCTTTCTTT
CDR3 protein: CASSYSFSRTRNTEAFF

V gene: TRBV6-6
CDR3 length: 14
J gene: TRBJ2-7
D gene: NA
clone size: many
CDR3 DNA: TGTGCCAGCAGTTACTCGACAGAGACCTACGAGCAGTACTTC
CDR3 protein: CASSYSTETYEQYF

V gene: TRBV6-1
CDR3 length: 12
J gene: TRBJ1-6
D gene: NA
clone size: many
CDR3 DNA: TGTGCCAGCAGGCCGGGGAGTTCACCCCTCCACTTT
CDR3 protein: CASRPGSSPLHF

V gene: TRBV7-8
CDR3 length: 15
J gene: TRBJ2-7
D gene: TRBD1
clone size: NA
CDR3 DNA: TGTGCCAGCAGCTTTGACGGGACAGGGACCTACGAGCAGTACTTC
CDR3 protein: CASSFDGTGTYEQYF

V gene: TRBV19
CDR3 length: 16
J gene: TRBJ1-4
D gene: NA
clone size: NA
CDR3 DNA: TGTGCCAGTAGTATTTGGCAGGGCGGATATAATGAAAAACTGTTTTTT
CDR3 protein: CASSIWQGGYNEKLFF

V gene: TRBV5-5
CDR3 length: 14
J gene: TRBJ1-2
D gene: NA
clone size: many
CDR3 DNA: TGTGCCAGTAGGGCGTTCGGGCCCGACTATGGCTACACCTTC
CDR3 protein: CASRAFGPDYGYTF

V gene: TRBV25-1
CDR3 length: 13
J gene: TRBJ2-7
D gene: TRBD1
clone size: NA
CDR3 DNA: TGTGCTACCCCCGGGACAGGGACCTACGAGCAGTACTTC
CDR3 protein: CATPGTGTYEQYF

V gene: TRBV7-2
CDR3 length: 15
J gene: TRBJ2-7
D gene: TRBD2
clone size: NA
CDR3 DNA: TGTGCCAGCAGCTTAGGTGGGGAGGGAGTGAACAAGCAGTACTTC
CDR3 protein: CASSLGGEGVNKQYF

V gene: TRBV20-1
CDR3 length: 16
J gene: TRBJ1-1
D gene: TRBD1
clone size: NA
CDR3 DNA: TGCAGTGCTAGAGATCTCGGGACAGCTGTGAACACTGAAGCTTTCTTT
CDR3 protein: CSARDLGTAVNTEAFF

V gene: TRBV14
CDR3 length: 17
J gene: TRBJ1-2
D gene: TRBD1
clone size: NA
CDR3 DNA: TGTGCCAGCAGCCAACAAGCCGGGACAGGATCCGAAAGGGGCTACACCTTC
CDR3 protein: CASSQQAGTGSERGYTF

V gene: TRBV29-1
CDR3 length: 11
J gene: TRBJ1-1
D gene: NA
clone size: many
CDR3 DNA: TGCAGCGCTGGACACAACACTGAAGCTTTCTTT
CDR3 protein: CSAGHNTEAFF

V gene: TRBV29-1
CDR3 length: 15
J gene: TRBJ1-2
D gene: NA
clone size: many
CDR3 DNA: TGCAGCGTTGAAGATTCCGCGGGAGGTAACTATGGCTACACCTTC
CDR3 protein: CSVEDSAGGNYGYTF

V gene: TRBV27
CDR3 length: 14
J gene: TRBJ1-5
D gene: TRBD1
clone size: few
CDR3 DNA: TGTGCCAGCGGGGACAGGGTAGCGGGTCAGCCCCAGCATTTT
CDR3 protein: CASGDRVAGQPQHF

V gene: TRBV24-1
CDR3 length: 16
J gene: TRBJ1-5
D gene: NA
clone size: NA
CDR3 DNA: TGTGCCACCAGTGGAGGGAGAAAGGGGCCAAGAGAGACCCAGCATTTT
CDR3 protein: CATSGGRKGPRETQHF

V gene: TRBV19
CDR3 length: 16
J gene: TRBJ2-5
D gene: TRBD2
clone size: few
CDR3 DNA: TGTGCCAGTGGAATGGGCGGGGGGCCCTGGCGGGAGACCCAGTACTTC
CDR3 protein: CASGMGGGPWRETQYF

V gene: TRBV5-1
CDR3 length: 17
J gene: TRBJ2-2
D gene: NA
clone size: NA
CDR3 DNA: TGCGCCAGCAGCTTGCGACGGGCAATCGCGAACACCGGGGAGCTGTTTTTT
CDR3 protein: CASSLRRAIANTGELFF

V gene: TRBV12-3/TRBV12-4
CDR3 length: 14
J gene: TRBJ2-5
D gene: TRBD1
clone size: NA
CDR3 DNA: TGTGCCAGCAGTGATGACAGGGACAATCAGCCCCAGTACTTC
CDR3 protein: CASSDDRDNQPQYF

V gene: TRBV2
CDR3 length: 14
J gene: TRBJ1-1
D gene: NA
clone size: many
CDR3 DNA: TGTGCCAGCAGTGAGCTGCGGGGGGCCACTGAAGCTTTCTTT
CDR3 protein: CASSELRGATEAFF

V gene: TRBV5-8
CDR3 length: 13
J gene: TRBJ1-3
D gene: NA
clone size: many
CDR3 DNA: TGTGCCAGCAGCCCTGGGGCGGGAAACACCATATATTTT
CDR3 protein: CASSPGAGNTIYF

V gene: TRBV5-1
CDR3 length: 15
J gene: TRBJ2-5
D gene: NA
clone size: many
CDR3 DNA: TGCGCCAGCAGCGACGGGACTCATAGCTGGGAGACCCAGTACTTC
CDR3 protein: CASSDGTHSWETQYF

V gene: TRBV30
CDR3 length: 13
J gene: TRBJ1-4
D gene: NA
clone size: NA
CDR3 DNA: TGTGCCTGGGGAATGGGAGCTAATGAAAAACTGTTTTTT
CDR3 protein: CAWGMGANEKLFF